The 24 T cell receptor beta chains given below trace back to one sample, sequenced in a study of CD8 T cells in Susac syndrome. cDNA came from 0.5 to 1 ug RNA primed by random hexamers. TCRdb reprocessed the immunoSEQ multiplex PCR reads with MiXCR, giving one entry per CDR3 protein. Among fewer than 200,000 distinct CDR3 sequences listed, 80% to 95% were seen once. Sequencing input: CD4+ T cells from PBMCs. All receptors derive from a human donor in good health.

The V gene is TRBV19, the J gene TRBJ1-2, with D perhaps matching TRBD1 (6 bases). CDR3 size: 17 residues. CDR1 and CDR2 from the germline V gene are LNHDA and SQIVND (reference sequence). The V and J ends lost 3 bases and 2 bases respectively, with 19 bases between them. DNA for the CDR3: TGTGCCAGTAGTATTCAGGGGACACGGCGGCCCAACTATGGCTACACCTTC. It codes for CASSIQGTRRPNYGYTF.

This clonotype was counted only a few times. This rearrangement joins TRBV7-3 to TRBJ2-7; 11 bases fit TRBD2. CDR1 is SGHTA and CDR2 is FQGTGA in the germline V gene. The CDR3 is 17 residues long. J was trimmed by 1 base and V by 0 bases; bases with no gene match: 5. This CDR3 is CASSLTPTSGESYEQYV. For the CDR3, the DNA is TGTGCCAGCAGCTTAACCCCGACTAGCGGGGAGTCCTACGAGCAGTACGTC.

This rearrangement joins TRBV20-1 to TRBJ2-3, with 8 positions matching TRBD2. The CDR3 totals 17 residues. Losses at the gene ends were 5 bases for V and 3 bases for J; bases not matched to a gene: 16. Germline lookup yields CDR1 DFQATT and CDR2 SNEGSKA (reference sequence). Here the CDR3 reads CSALRAGGHPGTDTQYF. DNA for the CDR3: TGCAGTGCTTTACGGGCGGGGGGCCACCCAGGGACAGATACGCAGTATTTT.

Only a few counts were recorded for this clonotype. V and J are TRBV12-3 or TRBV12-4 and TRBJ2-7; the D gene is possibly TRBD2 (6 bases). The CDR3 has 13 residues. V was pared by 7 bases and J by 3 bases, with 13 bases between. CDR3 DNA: TGTGCCAGCAATCACGGGGGAGTCTACGAGCAGTACTTC. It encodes CASNHGGVYEQYF.

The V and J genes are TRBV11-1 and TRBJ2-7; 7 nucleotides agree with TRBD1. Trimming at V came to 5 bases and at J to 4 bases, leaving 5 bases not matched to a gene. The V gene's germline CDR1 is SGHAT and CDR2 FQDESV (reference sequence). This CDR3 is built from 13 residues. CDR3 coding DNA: TGTGCCAGCAGCACAAACAGGGGTTACGAGCAGTACTTC. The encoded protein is CASSTNRGYEQYF.

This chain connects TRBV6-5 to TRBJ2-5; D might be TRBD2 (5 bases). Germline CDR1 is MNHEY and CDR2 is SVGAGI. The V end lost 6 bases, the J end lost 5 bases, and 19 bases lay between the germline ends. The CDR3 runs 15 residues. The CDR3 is CASSQGLAPRETQYF. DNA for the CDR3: TGTGCCAGCAGCCAAGGGCTAGCTCCCCGGGAGACCCAGTACTTC.

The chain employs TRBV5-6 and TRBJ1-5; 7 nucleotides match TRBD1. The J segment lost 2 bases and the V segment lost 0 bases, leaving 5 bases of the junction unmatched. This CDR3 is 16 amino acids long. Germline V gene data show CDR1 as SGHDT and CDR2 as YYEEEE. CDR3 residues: CASSLALGGGNQPQHF. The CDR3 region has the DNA TGTGCCAGCAGCTTGGCTTTAGGGGGCGGCAATCAGCCCCAGCATTTT.

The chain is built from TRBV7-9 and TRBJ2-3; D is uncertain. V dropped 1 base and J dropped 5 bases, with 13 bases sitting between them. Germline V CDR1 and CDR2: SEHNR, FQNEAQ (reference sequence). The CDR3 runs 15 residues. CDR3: CASSLGSLDGDTQYF. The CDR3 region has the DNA TGTGCCAGCAGCTTAGGGTCCCTAGATGGAGATACGCAGTATTTT.

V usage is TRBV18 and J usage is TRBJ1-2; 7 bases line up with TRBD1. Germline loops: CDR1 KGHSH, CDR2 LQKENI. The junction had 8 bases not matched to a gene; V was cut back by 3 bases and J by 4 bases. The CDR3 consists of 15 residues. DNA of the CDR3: TGTGCCAGCTCACCTCAGGGGGTAACCCCCTATGGCTACACCTTC. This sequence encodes CASSPQGVTPYGYTF.

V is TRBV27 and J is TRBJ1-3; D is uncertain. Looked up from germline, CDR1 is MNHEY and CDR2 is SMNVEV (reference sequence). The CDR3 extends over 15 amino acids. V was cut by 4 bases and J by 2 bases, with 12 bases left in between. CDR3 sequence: CASSSLPGPGNTIYF. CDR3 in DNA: TGTGCCAGCAGTTCTTTACCCGGGCCTGGAAACACCATATATTTT.

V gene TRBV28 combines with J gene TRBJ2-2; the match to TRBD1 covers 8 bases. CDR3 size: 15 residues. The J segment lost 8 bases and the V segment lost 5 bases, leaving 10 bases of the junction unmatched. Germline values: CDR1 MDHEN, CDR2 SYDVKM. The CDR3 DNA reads TGTGCCAGCAGTGCCTTGACAGGGGATAGGGGGGAGCTGTTTTTT. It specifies CASSALTGDRGELFF.

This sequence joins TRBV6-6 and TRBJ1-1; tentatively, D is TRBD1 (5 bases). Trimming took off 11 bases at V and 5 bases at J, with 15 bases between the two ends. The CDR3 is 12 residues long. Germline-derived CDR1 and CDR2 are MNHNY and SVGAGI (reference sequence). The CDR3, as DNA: TGTGCCGGGGCTTCCAGGGTGACTGAAGCTTTCTTT. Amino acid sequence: CAGASRVTEAFF.

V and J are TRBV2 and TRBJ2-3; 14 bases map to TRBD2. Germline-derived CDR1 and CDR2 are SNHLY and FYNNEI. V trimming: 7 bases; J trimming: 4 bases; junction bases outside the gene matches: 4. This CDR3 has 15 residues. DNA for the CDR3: TGTGCCAGCAACTCGGGACTAGCGGGGGCAGATACGCAGTATTTT. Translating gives CASNSGLAGADTQYF.

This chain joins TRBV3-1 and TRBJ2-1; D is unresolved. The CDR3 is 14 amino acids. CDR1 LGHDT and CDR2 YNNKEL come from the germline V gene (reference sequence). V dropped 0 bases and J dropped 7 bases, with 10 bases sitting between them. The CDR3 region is CASSQDFRVNEQFF. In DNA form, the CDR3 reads TGTGCCAGCAGCCAAGATTTTCGAGTTAATGAGCAGTTCTTC.

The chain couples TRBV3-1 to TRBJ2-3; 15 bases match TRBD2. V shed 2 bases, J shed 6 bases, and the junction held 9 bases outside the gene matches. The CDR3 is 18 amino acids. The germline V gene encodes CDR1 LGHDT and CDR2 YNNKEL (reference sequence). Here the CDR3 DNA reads TGTGCCAGCAGCCAAACCCGGACTAGCGGGGGGGCCTCGGATACGCAGTATTTT. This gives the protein CASSQTRTSGGASDTQYF.

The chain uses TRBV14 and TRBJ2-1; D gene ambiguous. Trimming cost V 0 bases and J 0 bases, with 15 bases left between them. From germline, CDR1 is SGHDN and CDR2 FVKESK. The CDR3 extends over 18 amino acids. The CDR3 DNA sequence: TGTGCCAGCAGCCAAGACGGAACCGGGTGGAGCTCCTACAATGAGCAGTTCTTC. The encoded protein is CASSQDGTGWSSYNEQFF.

The CDR3 here is CASSPRAGSNQPQHF. The CDR3 DNA follows: TGTGCCAGCAGTCCCAGGGCAGGGAGCAATCAGCCCCAGCATTTT. V and J are TRBV7-2 and TRBJ1-5; maybe TRBD1 (5 bases). The CDR3 has 15 residues. The V gene's germline CDR1 is SGHTA and CDR2 FQGNSA. V lost 6 bases and J 1 base, leaving 13 bases between the germline ends.

This CDR3 is CASSLVAATNEKLFF. The CDR3 DNA is TGTGCCAGCAGCTTGGTGGCAGCAACTAATGAAAAACTGTTTTTT. The chain uses TRBV7-2 and TRBJ1-4; unclear D gene. The germline V and J ends were trimmed by 3 bases and 0 bases, with 8 bases remaining between them. CDR1 is SGHTA, CDR2 FQGNSA, per germline. This CDR3 spans 15 amino acids.

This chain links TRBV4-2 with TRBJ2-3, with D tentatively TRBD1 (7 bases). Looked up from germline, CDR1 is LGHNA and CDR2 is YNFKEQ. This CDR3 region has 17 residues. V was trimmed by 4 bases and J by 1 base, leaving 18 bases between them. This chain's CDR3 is CASSPLGQRAGTDTQYF. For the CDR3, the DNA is TGTGCCAGCAGCCCTCTGGGACAGCGGGCCGGCACAGATACGCAGTATTTT.

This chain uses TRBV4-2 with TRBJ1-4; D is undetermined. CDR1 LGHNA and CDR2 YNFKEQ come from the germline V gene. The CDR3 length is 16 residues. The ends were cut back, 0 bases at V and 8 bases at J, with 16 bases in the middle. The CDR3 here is CASSQEQGATREKLFF. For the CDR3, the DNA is TGTGCCAGCAGCCAAGAACAAGGAGCCACGAGGGAAAAACTGTTTTTT.

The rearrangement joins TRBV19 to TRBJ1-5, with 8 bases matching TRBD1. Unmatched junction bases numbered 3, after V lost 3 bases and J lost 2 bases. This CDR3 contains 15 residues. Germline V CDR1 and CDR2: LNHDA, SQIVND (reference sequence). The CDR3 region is CASSMTGEGNQPQHF. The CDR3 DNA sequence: TGTGCCAGTAGTATGACAGGGGAGGGCAATCAGCCCCAGCATTTT.

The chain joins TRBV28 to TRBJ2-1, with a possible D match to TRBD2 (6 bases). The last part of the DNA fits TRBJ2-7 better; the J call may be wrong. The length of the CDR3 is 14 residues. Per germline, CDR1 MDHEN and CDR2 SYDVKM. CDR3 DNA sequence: TGTGCCAGCAGTTTTGAGGGCGGGACCGGGGAGCAGTACGTC. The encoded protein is CASSFEGGTGEQYV.

The chain's CDR3 is CSARDRGGSGANVLTF. Here the CDR3 DNA reads TGCAGTGCTAGGGACAGGGGTGGCTCTGGGGCCAACGTCCTGACTTTC. The chain employs TRBV20-1 and TRBJ2-6, with TRBD1 matching 9 bases. The CDR3 extends over 16 amino acids. The V gene's germline CDR1 is DFQATT and CDR2 SNEGSKA (reference sequence). V lost 3 bases to trimming and J lost 0 bases; unmatched junction nucleotides: 3.

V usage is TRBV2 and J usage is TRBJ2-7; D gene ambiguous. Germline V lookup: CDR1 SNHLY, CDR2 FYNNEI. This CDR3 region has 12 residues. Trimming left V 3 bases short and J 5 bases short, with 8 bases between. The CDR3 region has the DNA TGTGCCAGCAGTGATGGCTTCGACGAGCAGTACTTC. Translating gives CASSDGFDEQYF.